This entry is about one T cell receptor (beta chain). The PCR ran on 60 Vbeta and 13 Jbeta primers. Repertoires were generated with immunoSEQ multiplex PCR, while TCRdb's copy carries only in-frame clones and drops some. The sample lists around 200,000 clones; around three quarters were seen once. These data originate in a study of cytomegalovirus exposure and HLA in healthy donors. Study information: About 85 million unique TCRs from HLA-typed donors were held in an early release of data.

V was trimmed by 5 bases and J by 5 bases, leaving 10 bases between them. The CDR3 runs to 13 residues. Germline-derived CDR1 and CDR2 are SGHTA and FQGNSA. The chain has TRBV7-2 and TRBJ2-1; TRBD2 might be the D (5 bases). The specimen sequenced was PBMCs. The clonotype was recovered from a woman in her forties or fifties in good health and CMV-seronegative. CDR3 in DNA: TGTGCCAGCAGCGACGATAGCGACAATGAGCAGTTCTTC. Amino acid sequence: CASSDDSDNEQFF.